The clone carrying this TCR beta chain was recorded many times. Its antigen remains unidentified. These data originate in a study of neurological immune-mediated disorders. Study findings and constraints: One related-CDR3 cluster, identified by phylogenetic grouping, held the repertoires of 18 of 34 multiple sclerosis patients and was a possible signature.

CDR1 is SGHRS, CDR2 YFSETQ, per germline. The CDR3 is 16 amino acids. Trimming took off 0 bases at V and 8 bases at J, with 20 bases between the two ends. The method for making cDNA was 5'RACE, and it used 10-nucleotide random UMIs. TCRdb called the 5' RACE reads again in MiXCR, with one record for every CDR3 protein. The data hold 65,000 to 70,000 distinct CDR3 sequences, with roughly 3.9% observed a single time. This receptor was taken from a man aged 30 to 45 with multiple sclerosis. The sequencing input was PBMCs. The chain has TRBV5-1 and TRBJ1-1; weak D call: TRBD1 (6 bases). Here the CDR3 reads CASSLGWGPTQGEAFF. The CDR3 coding sequence is TGCGCCAGCAGCTTGGGATGGGGGCCTACACAAGGCGAAGCTTTCTTT.